This T cell receptor beta chain is from a study of blood T cell repertoires in COVID-19. About the research overall: Samples of COVID-19 (acute and convalescent) were obtained from the United States, Italy and Spain.

The CDR3 length is 16 residues. The germline V gene has CDR1 GTSNPN and CDR2 SVGIG (reference sequence). Trimming shortened V by 4 bases and J by 6 bases, and 25 bases separated the two germline ends. The repertoire was sequenced with immunoSEQ multiplex PCR; TCRdb's copy has only in-frame clones and lacks some. The table lists more than 200,000 clones, 86% of them singletons, with 1.5% to 2% in the top ten. The gene calls are TRBV30 and TRBJ2-7; no definite D call. Sequencing was performed on peripheral blood. The sequence was obtained from a man aged 25 to 45 with active or convalescent COVID-19. As DNA, the CDR3 is TGTGCCTGGACCGAAATCCCCACGGCAGGTGGTAGCGAGCAGTACTTC. This gives the protein CAWTEIPTAGGSEQYF.